This T cell receptor (beta chain) was sequenced during a study of T-cell reconstitution after alpha-beta-depleted transplantation in children. V lost 1 base, J lost 7 bases, and 29 bases lay in between. Germline CDR1 is SGHAT and CDR2 is FQDESV (reference sequence). This CDR3 spans 20 amino acids. As concerns this clonotype: Its target is not known.

Overall study findings and caveats: The origin of alpha-beta T cells about two months after transplant was reportedly several hundred expanded graft clones. Once a year had passed after transplant, T-cell counts and diversity came mostly from newly produced T cells.

The TCRbeta library incorporated unique molecular identifiers. MiXCR, run by TCRdb on the PCR reads, gives a single entry per CDR3 protein. The sample yields 450,000 to 600,000 distinct CDR3 sequences, 13% seen once. The chain joins TRBV11-1 to TRBJ2-1; perhaps TRBD2 as D (6 bases). This TCR was recovered from a male patient younger than 18 who had a stem cell transplant for acute myeloid leukemia, so the T cells may come from the graft donor. The sequencing here drew on PBMCs, mostly from graft donor cells, taken 360 days after TCRalphabeta/CD19-depleted stem cell transplant. The CDR3 loop reads CASSLVFEVWRGPLGNEQFF. CDR3 nucleotide sequence: TGTGCCAGCAGCTTAGTATTCGAAGTTTGGCGGGGCCCCCTAGGGAATGAGCAGTTCTTC.